These T cell receptor beta chains were read from a single sample in a study of OX40 agonist ivuxolimab in advanced cancers. This table comes from immunoSEQ multiplex PCR, and its TCRdb copy is limited to in-frame clones, with some not included. The table includes 65,000 to 95,000 clones, more than 70% detected once. The specimen comprised CD4+ or CD8+ T cells sorted from blood, sampled in a trial of the OX40 agonist ivuxolimab. The receptors stem from an adult with an advanced solid tumor such as melanoma, head and neck, liver or kidney cancer. The CDR3 runs from the conserved cysteine through the conserved F or W. D genes are given only for firm matches. Rows give clone size only sometimes, using once, few, many, or a class for an expanded clone.

TRBJ1-2,15,.,TRBV6-5,TRBD1,TGTGCCAGCAGTCAAGGGGACAGGGGAAAAAGTGGCTACACCTTC,CASSQGDRGKSGYTF
TRBJ2-2,14,.,TRBV2,.,TGTGCCAGCAGTTCAACAGGGACCACCGGGGAGCTGTTTTTT,CASSSTGTTGELFF
TRBJ1-3,12,.,TRBV9,.,TGTGCCAGCAGCCCCGCTGGAAACACCATATATTTT,CASSPAGNTIYF
TRBJ1-6,16,.,TRBV18,TRBD1,TGTGCCAGCTCACCTACGTCCGGGACAGGAGATTCACCCCTCCACTTT,CASSPTSGTGDSPLHF
TRBJ1-5,15,.,TRBV6-4,TRBD1,TGTGCCAGCAGCCCCGGGACAGGGAGCAATCAGCCCCAGCATTTT,CASSPGTGSNQPQHF
TRBJ2-7,14,.,TRBV6-5,.,TGTGCCACCTTAAGAGGTGACGGTTCCTACGAGCAGTACTTC,CATLRGDGSYEQYF
TRBJ1-1,13,.,TRBV19,TRBD1,TGTGCCAGTAGTCCCAACAGGGGATCGGAAGCTTTCTTT,CASSPNRGSEAFF
TRBJ1-2,13,.,TRBV5-8,.,TGTGCCAGTTCTCCTACGGGTAACTATGGCTACACCTTC,CASSPTGNYGYTF
TRBJ1-2,13,once,TRBV7-6,.,TGTGCCAGCAGCTTAGGGGGGGGGCGAGGCTACACCTTC,CASSLGGGRGYTF
TRBJ2-7,14,once,TRBV6-6,TRBD1,TGTGCCAGCAGTCTCGATGGACAGGTCTACGAGCAGTACTTC,CASSLDGQVYEQYF
TRBJ1-1,15,once,TRBV7-3,.,TGTGCCAGCAGCCCACAGACAGCCTCGAACACTGAAGCTTTCTTT,CASSPQTASNTEAFF
TRBJ1-4,15,few,TRBV7-9,TRBD1,TGTGCCAGCAGCTTAGGGGCGACAGGGGAAGAAAAACTGTTTTTT,CASSLGATGEEKLFF
TRBJ2-3,14,once,TRBV7-3,.,TGTGCCAGCAGCTTTACGCCACGCACAGATACGCAGTATTTT,CASSFTPRTDTQYF
TRBJ1-5,16,.,TRBV21-1,.,TGTGCCAGCAGCAGGATCGCGGGCTCCCGCAATCAGCCCCAGCATTTT,CASSRIAGSRNQPQHF
TRBJ2-7,15,.,TRBV28,.,TGTGCCAGCAGTCGCGTGGCTAGGGGCCTGGGCGAGCAGTACTTC,CASSRVARGLGEQYF
TRBJ2-5,14,.,TRBV28,.,TGTGCCAGCAGTTTACAGGGACCCCTTCGGACCCAGTACTTC,CASSLQGPLRTQYF
TRBJ1-2,12,.,TRBV7-9,.,TGTGCCATCGACAGATATAACTATGGCTACACCTTC,CAIDRYNYGYTF
TRBJ1-1,16,.,TRBV19,TRBD1,TGTGCCAGTAGTCGACAGGGGGCGGGGGTTAACACTGAAGCTTTCTTT,CASSRQGAGVNTEAFF
TRBJ2-7,12,.,TRBV2,.,TGTGCCAGCAGCCGTACTAGCTACGAGCAGTACTTC,CASSRTSYEQYF
TRBJ1-1,14,.,TRBV5-1,.,TGCGCCAGCAGCCAGGAACCAGTGAACACTGAAGCTTTCTTT,CASSQEPVNTEAFF
TRBJ2-7,14,few,TRBV9,TRBD1,TGTGCCAGCAGCGTAGATGGGACAGGGTTAAGTCAGTACTTC,CASSVDGTGLSQYF
TRBJ2-2,14,.,TRBV19,.,TGTGCCAGTAGTATAGTCGCCAACACCGGGGAGCTGTTTTTT,CASSIVANTGELFF
TRBJ2-5,16,.,TRBV7-6,.,TGTGCCAGCAGCTTAGAAGGTGGGGGGGCCGAGGAGACCCAGTACTTC,CASSLEGGGAEETQYF
TRBJ2-5,15,.,TRBV7-2,.,TGTGCCAGCAGCTTAGGTCTTCGCACGCAAGAGACCCAGTACTTC,CASSLGLRTQETQYF
TRBJ1-2,15,.,TRBV7-6,.,TGTGCCAGCAGCTTAGCAGGGCAAGGAGACTATGGCTACACCTTC,CASSLAGQGDYGYTF
TRBJ2-7,13,.,TRBV5-1,.,TGCGCCAGCAGCTTGGGCCAGGACTACGAGCAGTACTTC,CASSLGQDYEQYF
TRBJ2-2,15,.,TRBV2,.,TGTGCCAGCGGGTCTAGCCGCCCGAACACCGGGGAGCTGTTTTTT,CASGSSRPNTGELFF
TRBJ1-3,19,.,TRBV28,.,TGTGCCAGCAGTCTAAAATCCGGGACACGGGTCGTGGTCGGAAACACCATATATTTT,CASSLKSGTRVVVGNTIYF
TRBJ2-1,18,.,TRBV5-1,.,TGCGCCAGCAGCCCGGGACTTCCCGTGGGGGGGCCTCGTGGACTCCAGTTCTTC,CASSPGLPVGGPRGLQFF
TRBJ1-4,15,.,TRBV18,.,TGTGCCAGCTCACCAGCACAGGGTTTTAATGAAAAACTGTTTTTT,CASSPAQGFNEKLFF
TRBJ1-6,15,.,TRBV2,.,TGTGCCAGCAGTGAGGGAGGGAACTATAATTCACCCCTCCACTTT,CASSEGGNYNSPLHF
TRBJ1-5,20,.,TRBV15,TRBD1,TGTGCCACCAGCAGAGCTGTTCCTGGGACAGGGGGCGTGAGCAATCAGCCCCAGCATTTT,CATSRAVPGTGGVSNQPQHF
TRBJ1-2,13,.,TRBV2,.,TGTGCCAGCCGTCCCGGGCCTGACTATGGCTACACCTTC,CASRPGPDYGYTF
TRBJ2-5,17,.,TRBV11-3,TRBD2,TGTGCCAGCAGCCCCCAGGGGACTAGCGGTCGGGGAGAGACCCAGTACTTC,CASSPQGTSGRGETQYF
TRBJ1-2,14,.,TRBV28,.,TGTGCCAGCAGTCAACCGGACTTTAACTATGGCTACACCTTC,CASSQPDFNYGYTF
TRBJ1-2,17,.,TRBV7-8,TRBD1,TGTGCCAGCAGCTTAGAAAGTACAGGGGGCTATCCTCTATATTGCACCTTC,CASSLESTGGYPLYCTF
TRBJ1-6,14,.,TRBV11-2,TRBD1,TGTGCCAGCAGACCGGGACAGCAAAATTCACCCCTCCACTTT,CASRPGQQNSPLHF
TRBJ2-7,13,.,TRBV10-3,.,TGTGCCATCAGTTACAGGGAGGGGCACGAGCAGTACTTC,CAISYREGHEQYF
TRBJ1-3,16,.,TRBV7-2,.,TGTGCCAGCAGCCCTCTGGCCACCAACTCTGGAAACACCATATATTTT,CASSPLATNSGNTIYF
TRBJ2-7,13,.,TRBV19,.,TGTGCCAGTAGTCGGGTGGGGGCCTACGAGCAGTACTTC,CASSRVGAYEQYF